The 27 T cell receptor beta chains reported below all come from one sample, sequenced in a study of cytomegalovirus exposure and HLA in healthy donors. Primers: 60 Vbeta forward and 13 Jbeta reverse. Profiled with immunoSEQ multiplex PCR; TCRdb holds only in-frame clones, not every one. The sample shows approximately 110,000 clones, under 85% of them seen only once. The sample taken for sequencing was PBMCs. These receptors all come from a woman between 40 and 55 years old in good health and CMV-seropositive.

This chain links TRBV5-1 with TRBJ1-1, with TRBD1 matching 8 bases. The germline gives CDR1 SGHRS, CDR2 YFSETQ. J gave up 5 bases and V 2 bases, and 8 bases lay outside the gene matches. This CDR3 contains 15 residues. CDR3 coding DNA: TGCGCCAGCAGCTTTCCGACAGGGGCTGGGACTGAAGCTTTCTTT. Its translation: CASSFPTGAGTEAFF.

This chain uses TRBV7-2 with TRBJ2-7; 7 bases fit TRBD2. This CDR3 is 15 amino acids long. After removal of 5 bases from V and 5 bases from J, the junction contained 12 bases not matched to a gene. Germline CDR1 and CDR2: SGHTA and FQGNSA. This chain's CDR3 is CASSPSGGSIDEQYF. The DNA of the CDR3 is TGTGCCAGCAGCCCGTCTGGCGGGAGTATCGACGAGCAGTACTTC.

V is TRBV10-1 and J is TRBJ2-7, with TRBD2 matching over 14 bases. J gave up 1 base and V 6 bases, and 5 bases lay outside the gene matches. This CDR3 is 16 amino acids long. The V gene's germline CDR1 is WNHNN and CDR2 SYGVQD (reference sequence). The CDR3 spells CASSPGTSGSSYEQYF. The CDR3 DNA follows: TGCGCCAGCAGCCCAGGGACTAGCGGGAGTTCCTACGAGCAGTACTTC.

J is TRBJ2-5 and V is TRBV2; 8 positions match TRBD2. Germline CDR1 SNHLY, CDR2 FYNNEI. J was trimmed by 5 bases and V by 5 bases; bases with no gene match: 10. There are 15 residues in the CDR3. CDR3 sequence (DNA): TGTGCCAGCAGTACCGGGACTAGGATCACGGAGACCCAGTACTTC. Translating gives CASSTGTRITETQYF.

V gene TRBV21-1 combines with J gene TRBJ2-7; the DNA was not used to check the table's D call, TRBD2. TRBV21-1 is shown as a pseudogene. The CDR3 covers 16 residues. The CDR3 spells CASSKALGREAGEQYF. CDR3 coding DNA: TGTGCCAGCAGCAAAGCGCTGGGGCGGGAGGCGGGCGAGCAGTACTTC.

The chain links TRBV27 to TRBJ2-1; TRBD2 matches 8 bases. CDR1 MNHEY and CDR2 SMNVEV come from the germline V gene (reference sequence). The CDR3 loop spans 16 amino acids. V lost 2 bases to trimming and J lost 4 bases; unmatched junction nucleotides: 7. The CDR3: CASSLRSGGRYNEQFF. In nucleotides, the CDR3 is TGTGCCAGCAGTTTACGTTCGGGGGGGAGATACAATGAGCAGTTCTTC.

The chain couples TRBV19 to TRBJ2-3; 11 bases are shared with TRBD2. J was trimmed by 2 bases and V by 5 bases; bases with no gene match: 3. This CDR3 has 15 residues. Germline CDR1 is LNHDA and CDR2 is SQIVND (reference sequence). The CDR3 sequence: CASSRLAGHTDTQYF. The CDR3 DNA sequence: TGTGCCAGTAGTCGACTAGCGGGGCACACAGATACGCAGTATTTT.

The V gene is TRBV15, the J gene TRBJ2-3; D uncertain. Germline lookup yields CDR1 LNHNV and CDR2 YYDKDF (reference sequence). The CDR3 contains 14 residues. The V gene lost 2 bases and the J gene lost 14 bases, with 20 bases spanning the gap. In DNA, the CDR3 is TGTGCCACCAGCAGACCATTCATGCCCCTAAACGCGTATTTT. Its translation: CATSRPFMPLNAYF.

J is TRBJ2-1 and V is TRBV30; 11 bases line up with TRBD2. The length of the CDR3 is 14 residues. The ends lost 2 bases at V and 11 bases at J; junction bases unmatched: 8. Germline V CDR1 and CDR2: GTSNPN, SVGIG (reference sequence). In nucleotides, the CDR3 is TGTGCCTGGAGTCCACTAGCGGGAGCAGTGCAGCAGTTCTTC. Translating it yields CAWSPLAGAVQQFF.

The V and J genes are TRBV4-1 and TRBJ2-5, with 10 bases matching TRBD1. The DNA matches TRBJ2-7 better at its end, which makes the J call doubtful. Germline V gene sequence: CDR1 MGHRA, CDR2 YSYEKL. The length of the CDR3 is 16 residues. CDR3 protein: CASSHLDRDRGYEQYF. The CDR3, as DNA: TGCGCCAGCAGCCACTTGGACCGGGACAGGGGATACGAGCAGTACTTC.

The chain links TRBV30 to TRBJ1-2; 10 nucleotides match TRBD1. The CDR3 sequence is 15 residues long. Germline CDR1 reads GTSNPN; CDR2 reads SVGIG (reference sequence). The J segment lost 3 bases and the V segment lost 3 bases, leaving 7 bases of the junction unmatched. CDR3 residues: CAWSPGTGEYYGYTF. CDR3 sequence (DNA): TGTGCCTGGAGCCCCGGGACAGGGGAATACTATGGCTACACCTTC.

This clone was seen only a few times. This chain connects TRBV30 to TRBJ2-7; the match to TRBD1 covers 10 bases. CDR1 is GTSNPN and CDR2 is SVGIG in the germline V gene (reference sequence). V lost 4 bases to trimming and J lost 2 bases; unmatched junction nucleotides: 8. The CDR3 sequence is 15 residues long. CDR3 coding DNA: TGTGCCTGGACCCGCGGGACAGGGGATACCTACGAGCAGTACTTC. Its protein is CAWTRGTGDTYEQYF.

This rearrangement joins TRBV4-1 to TRBJ2-1; TRBD2 agrees at 7 bases. V dropped 1 base and J dropped 2; count of bases not matched to a gene: 17. The CDR3 has 20 residues. Germline values: CDR1 MGHRA, CDR2 YSYEKL. CDR3 DNA: TGCGCCAGCAGCCAAGTCGTCTCTCAGCGGGGTTCCCCAGCCTACAATGAGCAGTTCTTC. Its protein product is CASSQVVSQRGSPAYNEQFF.

The chain couples TRBV11-2 to TRBJ1-1; 7 nucleotides align to TRBD1. Trimming at V came to 3 bases and at J to 3 bases, leaving 4 bases not matched to a gene. The CDR3 covers 14 residues. Germline CDR1 reads SGHAT; CDR2 reads FQNNGV. The chain's CDR3 is CASSFGQAHTEAFF. The CDR3 coding sequence is TGTGCCAGCAGCTTCGGACAGGCGCACACTGAAGCTTTCTTT. The full variable domain, with the rest looked up from reference TRBV11-2 and TRBJ1-1, is EAGVAQSPRYKIIEKRQSVAFWCNPISGHATLYWYQQILGQGPKLLIQFQNNGVVDDSQLPKDRFSAERLKGVDSTLKIQPAKLEDSAVYLCASSFGQAHTEAFFGQGTRLTVV.

The rearrangement joins TRBV5-1 to TRBJ2-5; D is possibly TRBD2 (7 bases). CDR1 is SGHRS and CDR2 is YFSETQ in the germline V gene. The CDR3 spans 18 residues. Trimming shortened V by 0 bases and J by 4 bases, and 22 bases separated the two germline ends. The CDR3: CASSLEFRGGGPRETQYF. The DNA for the CDR3 is TGCGCCAGCAGCTTGGAATTTCGGGGAGGGGGACCCCGAGAGACCCAGTACTTC.

A word on this clone: The sample carries other DNA sequences with the same CDR3. The chain combines TRBV11-2 with TRBJ2-7, with D unclear. Trimming cost V 5 bases and J 6 bases, with 8 bases left between them. This CDR3 comprises 11 residues. The germline V gene has CDR1 SGHAT and CDR2 FQNNGV. CDR3 sequence (DNA): TGTGCCAGCAGCCAAACCAGCGAGCAGTACTTC. Amino acid sequence: CASSQTSEQYF.

The chain links TRBV19 to TRBJ1-5; tentative D call: TRBD1 (5 bases). V was pared by 0 bases and J by 3 bases, with 15 bases between. Germline CDR1 and CDR2: LNHDA and SQIVND (reference sequence). The CDR3 length is 17 residues. This CDR3 is CASSIDPRDFSNQPQHF. The CDR3 region has the DNA TGTGCCAGTAGTATAGACCCCAGGGACTTTTCCAATCAGCCCCAGCATTTT.

As to this clone: The same CDR3 is also encoded by other DNA sequences in this sample. J is TRBJ1-1 and V is TRBV7-9; D ambiguous. V was cut by 5 bases and J by 1 base, with 8 bases left in between. Germline CDR1 and CDR2: SEHNR and FQNEAQ (reference sequence). This CDR3 spans 13 amino acids. CDR3: CASSRTGNTEAFF. CDR3 nucleotide sequence: TGTGCCAGCAGCCGGACTGGGAACACTGAAGCTTTCTTT.

The rearrangement uses TRBV28 and TRBJ2-1; 7 nucleotides match TRBD2. The CDR3 runs to 15 residues. The trim removed 3 bases at V and 3 bases at J, leaving 5 bases unmatched. CDR1 MDHEN and CDR2 SYDVKM come from the germline V gene. The CDR3 nucleotides are TGTGCCAGCAGTTTCCAGCGGGGAGTCTACAATGAGCAGTTCTTC. Encoded protein: CASSFQRGVYNEQFF.

The chain uses TRBV7-9 and TRBJ1-4; 7 bases map to TRBD1. V shed 3 bases and J 5 bases; nucleotides not matched to a gene: 9. The CDR3 contains 16 residues. Germline values: CDR1 SEHNR, CDR2 FQNEAQ (reference sequence). The CDR3 DNA follows: TGTGCCAGCAGCTTCCGAGGGACAGTGGGAAATGAAAAACTGTTTTTT. This gives the protein CASSFRGTVGNEKLFF.

The chain has TRBV4-1 and TRBJ2-3; the match to TRBD2 covers 11 bases. There are 18 residues in the CDR3. Germline V gives CDR1 MGHRA, CDR2 YSYEKL. V lost 3 bases and J lost 5; bases outside the gene matches: 13. CDR3 loop: CASSQGSGLAGTRDTQYF. The CDR3 DNA is TGCGCCAGCAGCCAGGGCTCAGGACTAGCGGGTACAAGAGATACGCAGTATTTT.

The chain recombines TRBV4-1 with TRBJ2-1, with TRBD2 matching over 11 bases. This CDR3 region has 16 residues. V lost 3 bases, J lost 4 bases, and 5 bases stayed unmatched. Germline V lookup: CDR1 MGHRA, CDR2 YSYEKL. The DNA of the CDR3 is TGCGCCAGCAGCCAGATGGGACTAGCGGCTTACAATGAGCAGTTCTTC. The encoded protein is CASSQMGLAAYNEQFF.

The chain is built from TRBV5-1 and TRBJ2-3, with TRBD2 matching over 7 bases. V trimming: 2 bases; J trimming: 0 bases; junction bases outside the gene matches: 3. The germline V gene has CDR1 SGHRS and CDR2 YFSETQ. This CDR3 has 15 residues. The CDR3 loop is CASSLPAGSTDTQYF. The CDR3 DNA reads as TGCGCCAGCAGCTTACCAGCGGGGAGCACAGATACGCAGTATTTT. Combining the CDR3 with reference TRBV5-1 and TRBJ2-3 gives the whole variable domain KAGVTQTPRYLIKTRGQQVTLSCSPISGHRSVSWYQQTPGQGLQFLFEYFSETQRNKGNFPGRFSGRQFSNSRSEMNVSTLELGDSALYLCASSLPAGSTDTQYFGPGTRLTVL.

The chain is built from TRBV28 and TRBJ2-7, with 10 bases fitting TRBD1. Germline lookup yields CDR1 MDHEN and CDR2 SYDVKM. The CDR3 has 17 amino acids. The ends lost 4 bases at V and 5 bases at J; junction bases unmatched: 14. CDR3 loop: CASSYPLRDRGRHEQYF. The CDR3 DNA reads TGTGCCAGCAGTTACCCCCTGAGGGACAGGGGCCGCCACGAGCAGTACTTC.

The genes are TRBV7-2 and TRBJ2-5, with D uncertain. The CDR3 loop spans 12 amino acids. The V gene's germline CDR1 is SGHTA and CDR2 FQGNSA. Trimming pared 5 bases from V and 5 bases from J, leaving 9 bases between. CDR3 region: CASSTLRETQYF. The CDR3 DNA follows: TGTGCCAGCAGCACCCTCCGGGAGACCCAGTACTTC.

V usage is TRBV19 and J usage is TRBJ2-1; 11 nucleotides align to TRBD2. The junction had 8 bases not matched to a gene; V was cut back by 6 bases and J by 4 bases. This CDR3 is built from 16 residues. CDR1 and CDR2 (germline): LNHDA, SQIVND (reference sequence). Here the CDR3 DNA reads TGTGCCAGTAGGACTAGCGGGGCGGGCTTTTACAATGAGCAGTTCTTC. It encodes CASRTSGAGFYNEQFF.

This CDR3 is CASSVRTSAQETQYF. The CDR3 nucleotides read TGTGCCAGCAGCGTCCGGACTAGCGCACAAGAGACCCAGTACTTC. The chain combines TRBV9 with TRBJ2-5; 9 bases agree with TRBD2. Germline CDR1 reads SGDLS; CDR2 reads YYNGEE. Germline trimming cut 2 bases from V and 2 bases from J; bases unmatched to any gene: 4. This CDR3 has 15 amino acids.